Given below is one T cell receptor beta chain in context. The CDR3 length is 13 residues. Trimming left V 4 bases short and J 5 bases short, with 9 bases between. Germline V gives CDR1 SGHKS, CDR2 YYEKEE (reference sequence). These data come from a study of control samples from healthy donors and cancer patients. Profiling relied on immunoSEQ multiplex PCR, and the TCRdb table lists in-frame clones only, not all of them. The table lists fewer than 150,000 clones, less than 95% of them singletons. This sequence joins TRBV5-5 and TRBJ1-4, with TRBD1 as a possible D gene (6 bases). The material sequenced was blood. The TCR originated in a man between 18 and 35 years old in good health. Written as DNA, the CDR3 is TGTGCCAGCAGCGGGACACCGAATGAAAAACTGTTTTTT. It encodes CASSGTPNEKLFF. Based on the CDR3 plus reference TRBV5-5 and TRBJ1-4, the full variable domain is DAGVTQSPTHLIKTRGQQVTLRCSPISGHKSVSWYQQVLGQGPQFIFQYYEKEERGRGNFPDRFSARQFPNYSSELNVNALLLGDSALYLCASSGTPNEKLFFGSGTQLSVL.